This TCR beta chain stems from a study of regulatory T cells in long-lasting Graves disease. There are 15 residues in the CDR3. Germline CDR1 reads SNHLY; CDR2 reads FYNNEI. The trim removed 8 bases at V and 2 bases at J, leaving 10 bases unmatched. Construction of the TCR beta libraries employed iRepertoire HTBI primers in conjunction with Arm-PCR of CDR3 regions. TCRdb re-analysed the multiplex PCR reads in MiXCR, keeping a single row per CDR3 protein. The sample consists of hundreds of thousands of distinct CDR3 sequences, less than 20% of them appearing once. This clonotype was found a few times. The time point here: newly diagnosed GD, antithyroid drugs for less than 3 months. The TCR library was made from RNA extracted from PBMCs.

Sequencing used peripheral blood mononuclear cells (PBMCs), obtained at new diagnosis, from a patient treated with antithyroid drugs. This sequence joins TRBV2 and TRBJ2-5; 8 bases are shared with TRBD2. This receptor was taken from a female donor with Graves disease. This chain's CDR3 is CASREGQDSQETQYF. The CDR3 nucleotides read TGTGCCAGCCGGGAGGGTCAAGATTCACAAGAGACCCAGTACTTC.